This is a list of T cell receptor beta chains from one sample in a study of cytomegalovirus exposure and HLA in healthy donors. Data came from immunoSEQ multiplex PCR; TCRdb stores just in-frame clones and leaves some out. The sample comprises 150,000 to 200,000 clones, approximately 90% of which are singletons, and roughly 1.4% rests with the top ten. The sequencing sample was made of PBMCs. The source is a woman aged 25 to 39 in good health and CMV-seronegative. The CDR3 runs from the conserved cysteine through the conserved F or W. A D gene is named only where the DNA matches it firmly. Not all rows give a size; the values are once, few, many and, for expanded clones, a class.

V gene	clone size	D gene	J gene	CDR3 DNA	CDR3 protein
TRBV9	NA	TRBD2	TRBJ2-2	TGTGCCAGCAGCCCCGCGAGCGCGGGGGGGCTCGGGGAGCTGTTTTTT	CASSPASAGGLGELFF
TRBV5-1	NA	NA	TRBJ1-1	TGCGCCAGCAGCTTGCTATCAGAGAGGCCTACTGAAGCTTTCTTT	CASSLLSERPTEAFF
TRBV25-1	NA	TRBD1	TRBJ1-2	TGTGCCAGCAGTGATTCCGCAGGGGGCTTGGACTATGGCTACACCTTC	CASSDSAGGLDYGYTF
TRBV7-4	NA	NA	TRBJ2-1	TGTGCCAGCAGCCCCGAGCGGAGGCCTAAAGGGGAGCAGTTCTTC	CASSPERRPKGEQFF
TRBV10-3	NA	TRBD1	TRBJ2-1	TGTGCCATCAGTGACGGGACAGGGGCACCTGAGCAGTTCTTC	CAISDGTGAPEQFF
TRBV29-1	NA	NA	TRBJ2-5	TGCAGCGTTGCCAGGGACCAAGAGACCCAGTACTTC	CSVARDQETQYF
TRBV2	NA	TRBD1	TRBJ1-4	TGTGCCAGCAGTGAGTCTTCCAACAGGGGCTTTGAAAAACTGTTTTTT	CASSESSNRGFEKLFF
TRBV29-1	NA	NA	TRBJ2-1	TGCAGCGTTGTACGGGGGATGTTGGAGCAGTTCTTC	CSVVRGMLEQFF
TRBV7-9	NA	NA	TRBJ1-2	TGTGCCAGCAGCTTGGAGGTTTATGGCTACACCTTC	CASSLEVYGYTF
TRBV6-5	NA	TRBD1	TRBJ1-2	TGTGCCAGCAGTTTCCGACAGGGAGGTGGCTACACCTTC	CASSFRQGGGYTF
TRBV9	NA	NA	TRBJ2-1	TGTGCCAGCAGCGTATGGGGGACACCCTACAATGAGCAGTTCTTC	CASSVWGTPYNEQFF
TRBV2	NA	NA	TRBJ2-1	TGTGCCAGCAGTGAAAGGACTATTAACAATGAGCAGTTCTTC	CASSERTINNEQFF
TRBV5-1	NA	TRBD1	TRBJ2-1	TGCGCGAAGGGACAGGGGGCGGATGAGCAGTTCTTC	CAKGQGADEQFF
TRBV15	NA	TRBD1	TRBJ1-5	TGTGCCACCAGCGACAGGGTCACAGGACAGCCCCAGCATTTT	CATSDRVTGQPQHF
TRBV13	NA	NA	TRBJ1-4	TGTGCCAGCAGCCCCGGGACAAGTAATGAAAAACTGTTTTTT	CASSPGTSNEKLFF
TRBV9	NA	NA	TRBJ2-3	TGTGCCAGCAGCGCGGGACTGCAAAGCACAGATACGCAGTATTTT	CASSAGLQSTDTQYF
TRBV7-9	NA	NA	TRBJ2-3	TGTGCCAGCAGTTCCCGACTCCTCACAGATACGCAGTATTTT	CASSSRLLTDTQYF
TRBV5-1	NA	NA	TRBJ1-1	TGTGCCAGCGGCGAGCTAGGCACTGAAGCTTTCTTT	CASGELGTEAFF
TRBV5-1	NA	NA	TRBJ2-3	TGCGCCAGCAGCTTGTCTGGGGGCGGAGCAGATACGCAGTATTTT	CASSLSGGGADTQYF
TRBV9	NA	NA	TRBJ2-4	TGTGCCAGCAGCGGGACTCGCGAGGCCAAAAACATTCAGTACTTC	CASSGTREAKNIQYF
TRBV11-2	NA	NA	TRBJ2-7	TGTGCCAGCAGCTTAGGGTCGGGGGAGCAGTACTTC	CASSLGSGEQYF
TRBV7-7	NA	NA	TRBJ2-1	TGTGCTAGCAGCTCCGGGGCGGGGTTCTACAATGAGCAGTTCTTC	CASSSGAGFYNEQFF
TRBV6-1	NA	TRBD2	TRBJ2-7	TGTGCCAGCAGAGTTAGCGGGGTAGGGTCCTACGAGCAGTACTTC	CASRVSGVGSYEQYF
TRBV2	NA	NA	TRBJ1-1	TGTGCCAGCAGTGTGGCCTACACTGAAGCTTTCTTT	CASSVAYTEAFF
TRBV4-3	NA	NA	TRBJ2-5	TGCGCCAGCAGCCAAGAGTTTCCGGGCAGGGAAGAGACCCAGTACTTC	CASSQEFPGREETQYF
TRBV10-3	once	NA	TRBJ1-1	TGTGCCATCAGTGGGGGCGATTACACTGAAGCTTTCTTT	CAISGGDYTEAFF
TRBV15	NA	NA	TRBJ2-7	TGTGCCACCAGGCCCGGAACAGGGACCTACGAGCAGTACTTC	CATRPGTGTYEQYF
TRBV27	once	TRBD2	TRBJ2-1	TGTGCCAGCACCATCACCGGGCGGGGGGCCTACAATGAGCAGTTCTTC	CASTITGRGAYNEQFF
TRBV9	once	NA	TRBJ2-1	TGTGCCAGCAGCGTAGTCCCCTCAGGGAATGAGCAGTTCTTC	CASSVVPSGNEQFF
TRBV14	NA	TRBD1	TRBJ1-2	TGTGCCAGCAGCCCCAGGGGGCGCGATGGCTACACCTTC	CASSPRGRDGYTF
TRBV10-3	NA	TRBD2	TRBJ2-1	TGTGCCATCAGCCCGGGACTAGCTTACAATGAGCAGTTCTTC	CAISPGLAYNEQFF
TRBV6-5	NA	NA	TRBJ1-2	TGTGCCAGCAGTGGGAGGTCAGGGCGCTATGGCTACACCTTC	CASSGRSGRYGYTF
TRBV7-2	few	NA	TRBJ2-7	TGTGCCAGCAGCCAACTCCCCTCCTACGAGCAGTACTTC	CASSQLPSYEQYF
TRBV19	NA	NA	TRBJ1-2	TGTGCCAGTAAAGGGGTAGGACGTCATGGCTACACCTTC	CASKGVGRHGYTF
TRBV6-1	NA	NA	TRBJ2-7	TGTGCCAGCAGTGAACAGAGGGTTGGGGAGCAGTACTTC	CASSEQRVGEQYF
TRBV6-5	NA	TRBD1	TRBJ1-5	TGTGCCAGCAGTTACCCGGGACAGGGGGCGAATCAGCCCCAGCATTTT	CASSYPGQGANQPQHF
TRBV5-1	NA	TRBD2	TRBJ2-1	TGCGCCAGCAGCGATTGGGGGGGGAGTGGGGGAAACAATGAGCAGTTCTTC	CASSDWGGSGGNNEQFF
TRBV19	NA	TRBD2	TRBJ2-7	TGTGCCAGTAGCTCGGGGGGGATACCATACGAGCAGTACTTC	CASSSGGIPYEQYF
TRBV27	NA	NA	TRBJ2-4	TGTGCCAGCAGTTTGCAGGGCCAAAACATTCAGTACTTC	CASSLQGQNIQYF
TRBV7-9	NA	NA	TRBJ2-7	TGTGCCAGCAGCTTAGCCTTGGGTCCAGGTCAGTACTTC	CASSLALGPGQYF
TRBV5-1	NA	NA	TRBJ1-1	TGCGCCAGCAGCTTGGTTGACCAGGGAAAGACTGAAGCTTTCTTT	CASSLVDQGKTEAFF
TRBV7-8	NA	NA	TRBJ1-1	TGTGCCAGCACCTGGGGGGGGAACACTGAAGCTTTCTTT	CASTWGGNTEAFF
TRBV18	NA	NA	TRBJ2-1	TGTGCCAGCTCACCACCGCGGCGTGTTTTACAGGAAGGTAATGAGCAGTTCTTC	CASSPPRRVLQEGNEQFF
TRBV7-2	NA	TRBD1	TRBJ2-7	TGTGCCAGCAGCCTTCACACCGGGACAGCTAACGCCTACGAGCAGTACTTC	CASSLHTGTANAYEQYF
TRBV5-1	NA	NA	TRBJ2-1	TGCGCCAGCGGGCAGACCATCTCTGTGAATGAGCAGTTCTTC	CASGQTISVNEQFF
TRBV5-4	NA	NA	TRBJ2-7	TGTGCCAGCAGCTTAATTATAGCAGGTAGGGGCGAGCAGTACTTC	CASSLIIAGRGEQYF
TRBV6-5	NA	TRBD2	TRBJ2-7	TGTGCCAGCAGCAGGGGACTAGCCCACGAGCAGTACTTC	CASSRGLAHEQYF
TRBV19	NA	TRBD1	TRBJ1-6	TGTGCCAGTAGTATCCCAGGGGGAGGATCACCCCTCCACTTT	CASSIPGGGSPLHF
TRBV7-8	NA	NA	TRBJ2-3	TGTGCCAGCAGCTTAGATGGGCGGGGGCCAAGCACAGATACGCAGTATTTT	CASSLDGRGPSTDTQYF